The rows below give T cell receptor beta chains drawn from one sample of a study of CD8 T cells in ankylosing spondylitis. MiXCR was run by TCRdb on the 5' RACE reads, yielding one entry per CDR3 protein. The profile covers some 700,000 distinct CDR3 sequences, with around a fifth appearing a single time and roughly a fifth taken by the ten largest. Sequences were obtained from blood, either unsorted or a sorted T cell fraction (not recorded which). These receptors were taken from a male donor with ankylosing spondylitis. CDR3s include the opening cysteine and the closing phenylalanine or tryptophan. A D gene is named only where the DNA matches it firmly. Some rows mark clone size as missing; the rest say once, few, many or name a class of expanded clone.

>NA|TRBV3-1|NA|TRBJ2-7
CASSQSTKSMYEQYF
TGTGCCAGCAGCCAGTCGACAAAATCAATGTACGAGCAGTACTTC
>NA|TRBV5-1|NA|TRBJ2-5
CASSLTSTQETQYF
TGCGCCAGCAGCTTGACAAGCACCCAAGAGACCCAGTACTTC
>few|TRBV27|NA|TRBJ2-1
CASKFVGSMNDEQFF
TGTGCCAGCAAATTTGTAGGGAGTATGAACGATGAGCAGTTCTTC
>few|TRBV5-1|TRBD1|TRBJ2-1
CASSWWGQELFNEQFF
TGCGCCAGCAGCTGGTGGGGACAGGAACTCTTCAATGAGCAGTTCTTC
>few|TRBV4-3|NA|TRBJ2-5
CASSQDSAIETQYF
TGCGCCAGCAGCCAAGATTCAGCGATTGAGACCCAGTACTTC
>NA|TRBV12-3/TRBV12-4|NA|TRBJ2-5
CASSLERGRETQYF
TGTGCCAGCAGTTTAGAACGGGGGCGAGAGACCCAGTACTTC
>NA|TRBV7-8|NA|TRBJ1-2
CASSRQPRDGYTF
TGTGCCAGCAGCCGACAGCCCCGGGATGGCTACACCTTC
>few|TRBV7-8|TRBD1|TRBJ2-5
CASRLPTGLQETQYF
TGTGCCAGCAGACTGCCGACAGGGCTCCAAGAGACCCAGTACTTC
>NA|TRBV10-3|TRBD2|TRBJ2-7
CAISLSGNGYEQYF
TGTGCCATCAGTCTTAGCGGGAATGGCTACGAGCAGTACTTC
>NA|TRBV28|TRBD2|TRBJ2-7
CASSLLTSGKQRSPYEQYF
TGTGCCAGCAGTTTATTGACTAGCGGCAAACAGAGAAGCCCCTACGAGCAGTACTTC
>many|TRBV4-1|NA|TRBJ2-3
CASSQVEAGGHRDTQYF
TGCGCCAGCAGCCAAGTCGAGGCCGGGGGTCACAGGGATACGCAGTATTTT
>few|TRBV7-9|TRBD1|TRBJ1-2
CASSAGQGDNYGYTF
TGTGCCAGCAGCGCTGGACAGGGAGATAACTATGGCTACACCTTC
>few|TRBV7-3|TRBD2|TRBJ2-1
CASSLMASGTGNEQFF
TGTGCCAGCAGCTTAATGGCTAGCGGGACCGGGAATGAGCAGTTCTTC
>few|TRBV7-9|NA|TRBJ1-2
CASSFQGTSDGYTF
TGTGCCAGCAGCTTTCAGGGAACATCGGATGGCTACACCTTC